The 3 T cell receptor beta chains below come from one sample, sequenced in a study of Ad26.COV2.S vaccination and SARS-CoV-2 variants. The treatment here: 15 to 20 received Ad26.COV2.S at low or high dose, single or two shots; 5 received placebo; per-sample allocation not given. Each sample was drawn 63 days after the first injection (of vaccine or placebo). Libraries were prepared by immunoSEQ multiplex PCR; TCRdb keeps only in-frame clonotypes and omits some of them. The table includes fewer than 300,000 clones, approximately 87% detected once. This specimen was peripheral blood, taken in a trial of Ad26.COV2.S vaccine versus placebo. These receptors were obtained from a person aged 18-65 years who received the Ad26.COV2.S COVID-19 vaccine or a placebo.

V is TRBV15 and J is TRBJ1-6; D gene uncertain. Germline V gene lookup returns CDR1 LNHNV and CDR2 YYDKDF (reference sequence). Trimming took 0 bases from V and 10 from J, leaving 10 bases between them. The CDR3 consists of 14 residues. CDR3 bases: TGTGCCACCAGCAGAGATCGCAAGGGATCACCCCTCCACTTT. Protein product: CATSRDRKGSPLHF.

J is TRBJ2-7 and V is TRBV5-1; 7 bases fit TRBD1. Germline assignment: CDR1 SGHRS and CDR2 YFSETQ. The J segment lost 3 bases and the V segment lost 4 bases, leaving 10 bases of the junction unmatched. This CDR3 region has 15 residues. The DNA for the CDR3 is TGCGCCAGCAGCCCGTCGGGACAGCCCTACTACGAGCAGTACTTC. Translating it yields CASSPSGQPYYEQYF. Using reference TRBV5-1 and TRBJ2-7 for the parts outside the CDR3, the full variable domain is KAGVTQTPRYLIKTRGQQVTLSCSPISGHRSVSWYQQTPGQGLQFLFEYFSETQRNKGNFPGRFSGRQFSNSRSEMNVSTLELGDSALYLCASSPSGQPYYEQYFGPGTRLTVT.

CDR3 bases: TGTGCCAGTCGACGTAACTCTGGAAACACCATATATTTT. Amino acid sequence: CASRRNSGNTIYF. V gene TRBV19 combines with J gene TRBJ1-3; D is undetermined. The CDR3 extends over 13 amino acids. Trimming took 8 bases from V and 0 from J, leaving 8 bases between them. Germline CDR1 is LNHDA and CDR2 is SQIVND (reference sequence).